What follows describes a single TCR beta chain. This sample stems from a study of control samples from healthy donors and cancer patients. Trimming stripped 6 bases from V and 3 bases from J, with 17 bases between. Germline V lookup: CDR1 MNHEY, CDR2 SVGAGI. The CDR3 consists of 15 residues. Assay used: immunoSEQ multiplex PCR; TCRdb lists only in-frame clones, some missing. The sample has about 120,000 clones; roughly nine tenths are singletons. The sequence derives from a man between 50 and 59 years old in good health. This chain connects TRBV6-5 to TRBJ1-2, with D possibly matching TRBD1 (6 bases). The sequenced sample consisted of blood. The CDR3 bases are TGTGCCAGCAGAGAGGACAGCTGGCGGGACTATGGCTACACCTTC. Residues: CASREDSWRDYGYTF.